The 30 T cell receptor beta chains below were found in one sample sequenced in a study of memory CD4+ T cells and cytomegalovirus serostatus. TCRdb's table, derived via immunoSEQ multiplex PCR, lists solely in-frame clones and lacks some. Here the sample spans fewer than 40,000 clones, 79% being singletons. Single viable CD3+CD4+CD8-CD45RO+ cells were sorted as the memory CD4+ T cells. Sequenced sample: memory CD4+ T cells from blood. These receptors originate from an adult in good health and CMV-seropositive.

The CDR3 DNA reads TGTGCCAGCAGCTTCGGGACAGAAGCTGGAAACACCATATATTTT. Its protein is CASSFGTEAGNTIYF. This chain links TRBV5-4 with TRBJ1-3, with 7 bases matching TRBD1. V lost 2 bases to trimming and J lost 2 bases; unmatched junction nucleotides: 4. Germline V gene sequence: CDR1 SGHNT, CDR2 YYREEE (reference sequence). The CDR3 sequence is 15 residues long.

The rearrangement uses TRBV5-1 and TRBJ2-5, with 11 bases matching TRBD2. Trimming cost V 1 base and J 12 bases; bases outside gene matches: 8. CDR1 and CDR2 (germline): SGHRS, YFSETQ. This CDR3 has 14 residues. CDR3 sequence: CASSLRTSGSGKYF. The DNA of the CDR3 is TGCGCCAGCAGCTTGAGGACTAGCGGGTCCGGCAAGTACTTC.

The V gene is TRBV29-1, the J gene TRBJ1-1, with 9 positions matching TRBD1. CDR1 is SQVTM and CDR2 is ANQGSEA in the germline V gene. The CDR3 runs to 14 residues. V lost 7 bases to trimming and J lost 1 base; unmatched junction nucleotides: 7. CDR3 DNA sequence: TGCAGCGCTTCACAGGGGGCGGGGAACACTGAAGCTTTCTTT. Translated: CSASQGAGNTEAFF.

The chain recombines TRBV4-3 with TRBJ1-1; D is undetermined. The CDR3 has 13 residues. Trimming stripped 4 bases from V and 2 bases from J, with 8 bases between. Germline V gives CDR1 LGHNA, CDR2 YSLEER. The CDR3 coding sequence is TGCGCCAGCAGCCGAAGCCAAAACACTGAAGCTTTCTTT. Translated, it gives CASSRSQNTEAFF.

The CDR3 loop reads CASSPSSTDTQYF. The CDR3 region has the DNA TGTGCCAGCAGCCCTTCTAGCACAGATACGCAGTATTTT. The chain has TRBV28 and TRBJ2-3; no firm D call. The CDR3 is 13 residues long. The ends were cut back, 6 bases at V and 0 bases at J, with 7 bases in the middle. CDR1 is MDHEN and CDR2 is SYDVKM in the germline V gene.

The chain couples TRBV28 to TRBJ2-5; tentative D call: TRBD2 (6 bases). The CDR3 is 14 amino acids. Germline CDR1 MDHEN, CDR2 SYDVKM. With 6 bases removed from V and 1 base from J, the gap between germline ends came to 12 bases. CDR3 in amino acids: CASRISGSQETQYF. The CDR3 region has the DNA TGTGCCAGCAGGATTAGCGGATCCCAAGAGACCCAGTACTTC.

Worth noting for this clone: Germline is not matched at one junction end, which may reflect a read error. The V call is TRBV7-2, the J call TRBJ2-7, with 11 bases matching TRBD2. CDR1 and CDR2 (germline): SGHTA, FQGNSA. The length of the CDR3 is 14 residues. The CDR3 DNA reads TGTGCCAGCAGCCACACCCTAGCGGGGGGCCCTTCCTCTTTC. Residues: CASSHTLAGGPSSF.

This clone has a single count. This chain links TRBV6-6 with TRBJ2-5, with TRBD2 as a possible D gene (5 bases). Trimming took 0 bases from V and 4 from J, leaving 12 bases between them. This CDR3 is 15 amino acids long. The germline V gene has CDR1 MNHNY and CDR2 SVGAGI (reference sequence). CDR3: CASSYSIEGGETQYF. CDR3 DNA: TGTGCCAGCAGTTACTCTATAGAGGGTGGAGAGACCCAGTACTTC.

The chain joins TRBV19 to TRBJ1-6; D is unclear. Germline lookup yields CDR1 LNHDA and CDR2 SQIVND (reference sequence). The ends were cut back, 3 bases at V and 9 bases at J, with 12 bases in the middle. This CDR3 comprises 14 residues. The CDR3, as DNA: TGTGCCAGTAGTATGTACAGTTTTGGTTCACCCCTCCACTTT. It translates to CASSMYSFGSPLHF.

This chain uses TRBV7-2 with TRBJ2-7, with 7 bases fitting TRBD2. This CDR3 comprises 15 residues. The germline V gene has CDR1 SGHTA and CDR2 FQGNSA. After removal of 6 bases from V and 9 bases from J, the junction contained 17 bases not matched to a gene. DNA of the CDR3: TGTGCCAGCAGTCGAATGCTAGCGGCCACCGGGCGGCAGTACTTC. It yields the protein CASSRMLAATGRQYF.

The chain carries TRBV7-2 and TRBJ1-3; 7 nucleotides line up with TRBD1. Germline V CDR1 and CDR2: SGHTA, FQGNSA. The CDR3 is made up of 16 amino acids. The junction had 11 bases not matched to a gene; V was cut back by 5 bases and J by 4 bases. The CDR3 DNA sequence: TGTGCCAGCAGCACGAACCCCCCGGGACAGGGAAACACCATATATTTT. Its protein product is CASSTNPPGQGNTIYF.

This clone was observed a handful of times. The V and J genes are TRBV11-1 and TRBJ2-3, with 9 bases that match TRBD2. After removal of 4 bases from V and 0 bases from J, the junction contained 2 bases not matched to a gene. The CDR3 contains 15 residues. Looked up from germline, CDR1 is SGHAT and CDR2 is FQDESV (reference sequence). The CDR3 here is CASSSLAGSTDTQYF. CDR3 nucleotides: TGTGCCAGCAGCTCCCTAGCGGGGAGCACAGATACGCAGTATTTT.

The gene calls are TRBV18 and TRBJ2-1; possibly TRBD2 for D (5 bases). V gave up 3 bases and J gave up 0 bases, with 9 bases separating them. The CDR3 sequence is 15 residues long. Germline V CDR1 and CDR2: KGHSH, LQKENI. The DNA for the CDR3 is TGTGCCAGCTCACCGCCCGAGGGCTCCTACAATGAGCAGTTCTTC. Its translation is CASSPPEGSYNEQFF.

The chain combines TRBV4-2 with TRBJ2-5; D may be TRBD1 (6 bases). The CDR3 consists of 14 residues. Germline CDR1 is LGHNA and CDR2 is YNFKEQ. The V and J ends lost 4 bases and 4 bases respectively, with 13 bases between them. The CDR3 nucleotides are TGTGCCAGCAGCCGCCAGGGGATGGGAGAGACCCAGTACTTC. This sequence encodes CASSRQGMGETQYF.

This clone was seen a handful of times. This chain links TRBV28 with TRBJ2-5; D possibly corresponds to TRBD1 (6 bases). The CDR3 runs 12 residues. Per the germline V gene, CDR1 is MDHEN and CDR2 is SYDVKM. The CDR3 loop is CASQQGGETQYF. The CDR3 DNA follows: TGTGCATCACAACAGGGTGGAGAGACCCAGTACTTC.

This clone was seen only a few times. The chain carries TRBV7-2 and TRBJ1-2, with D possibly TRBD1 on 5 matching bases. This CDR3 is 19 amino acids long. V lost 1 base to trimming and J lost 1 base, with 22 bases between them. The V gene's germline CDR1 is SGHTA and CDR2 FQGNSA. CDR3 sequence reads: CASSLVHPRSRGNNYGYTF. The CDR3 DNA is TGTGCCAGCAGCTTAGTCCACCCCCGGTCGCGGGGGAATAACTATGGCTACACCTTC.

The CDR3: CASSTQETVETQYF. CDR3 in DNA: TGTGCCAGCAGTACACAGGAGACAGTAGAGACCCAGTACTTC. This chain uses TRBV25-1 with TRBJ2-5, with a weak D call TRBD1 (5 bases). Germline-derived CDR1 and CDR2 are MGHDK and SYGVNS. The CDR3 consists of 14 residues. Between the trimmed V and J ends, which lost 5 bases and 4 bases, there was a span of 14 bases.

This clone was observed once. The chain is built from TRBV7-9 and TRBJ1-5, with unresolved D. The CDR3 consists of 13 residues. Germline CDR1 is SEHNR and CDR2 is FQNEAQ (reference sequence). V lost 2 bases and J lost 5, with 7 bases in between. The CDR3 DNA reads TGTGCCAGCAGCTTACAATTGGATCAGCCCCAGCATTTT. The encoded protein is CASSLQLDQPQHF.

This chain connects TRBV28 to TRBJ1-2; no clear D. V lost 6 bases, J lost 2 bases, and 10 bases lay in between. CDR1 and CDR2 from the germline V gene are MDHEN and SYDVKM. This CDR3 is 13 amino acids long. The CDR3 nucleotides are TGTGCCAGCAGGATCCCGGGGAACTATGGCTACACCTTC. It translates to CASRIPGNYGYTF.

This clone was recorded a few times. V gene TRBV9 combines with J gene TRBJ1-6, with D possibly being TRBD1 (6 bases). Trimming left V 0 bases short and J 6 bases short, with 10 bases between. The CDR3 length is 15 residues. The germline gives CDR1 SGDLS, CDR2 YYNGEE. Here the CDR3 DNA reads TGTGCCAGCAGCGTAGGGGGGCGCAGTAATTCACCCCTCCACTTT. Amino acids: CASSVGGRSNSPLHF. Using reference TRBV9 and TRBJ1-6 for the parts outside the CDR3, the full variable domain is DSGVTQTPKHLITATGQRVTLRCSPRSGDLSVYWYQQSLDQGLQFLIQYYNGEERAKGNILERFSAQQFPDLHSELNLSSLELGDSALYFCASSVGGRSNSPLHFGNGTRLTVT.

V gene TRBV7-9 combines with J gene TRBJ1-2; D may be TRBD1 (6 bases). The CDR3 has 17 residues. The germline CDR1 and CDR2 sequences are SEHNR and FQNEAQ (reference sequence). V was clipped by 4 bases and J by 0 bases, with 18 bases between them. The CDR3, as DNA: TGTGCCAGCAGCTCTAGGGACACAACACACGCTAACTATGGCTACACCTTC. Encoded protein: CASSSRDTTHANYGYTF.

V is TRBV18 and J is TRBJ2-1; D call uncertain. Germline V gene data show CDR1 as KGHSH and CDR2 as LQKENI. V dropped 6 bases and J dropped 5 bases, with 14 bases sitting between them. The CDR3 runs 14 residues. The chain's CDR3 is CASSPSRQDNEQFF. The CDR3 DNA follows: TGTGCCAGCTCCCCATCCCGGCAGGACAATGAGCAGTTCTTC. The variable domain in full, completed from reference TRBV18 and TRBJ2-1, reads NAGVMQNPRHLVRRRGQEARLRCSPMKGHSHVYWYRQLPEEGLKFMVYLQKENIIDESGMPKERFSAEFPKEGPSILRIQQVVRGDSAAYFCASSPSRQDNEQFFGPGTRLTVL.

In its sample, this clone was seen once. V usage is TRBV27 and J usage is TRBJ2-3; the D is unclear. Germline V lookup: CDR1 MNHEY, CDR2 SMNVEV (reference sequence). The CDR3 is 13 residues long. The germline V and J ends were trimmed by 8 bases and 1 base, with 10 bases remaining between them. DNA of the CDR3: TGTGCCAGCTGGCGGAGAGGCACAGATACGCAGTATTTT. Residues: CASWRRGTDTQYF.

This rearrangement joins TRBV5-1 to TRBJ2-7; D tentatively reads TRBD1 or TRBD2 (6 bases each). Per germline, CDR1 SGHRS and CDR2 YFSETQ. This CDR3 is 14 amino acids long. Trimming pared 0 bases from V and 9 bases from J, leaving 16 bases between. The CDR3 region is CASSLAAGQLRQYF. The CDR3 nucleotides are TGCGCCAGCAGCTTGGCGGCGGGACAATTGAGGCAGTACTTC.

This rearrangement joins TRBV2 to TRBJ2-1, with D hard to call. V was clipped by 6 bases and J by 7 bases, with 19 bases between them. The germline V gene encodes CDR1 SNHLY and CDR2 FYNNEI. The CDR3 runs 15 residues. Here the CDR3 reads CASSPNRQIGNEQFF. The CDR3 coding sequence is TGTGCCAGCAGCCCAAACCGCCAGATCGGGAATGAGCAGTTCTTC.

The chain uses TRBV5-1 and TRBJ2-7, with 7 bases that match TRBD2. V gave up 4 bases and J gave up 0 bases; unmatched junction bases: 1. CDR1 SGHRS and CDR2 YFSETQ come from the germline V gene. The CDR3 spans 13 residues. For the CDR3, the DNA is TGCGCCAGCAGCGGGGGGGGCTCCTACGAGCAGTACTTC. The encoded protein is CASSGGGSYEQYF.

This clone was seen once. The chain links TRBV4-1 to TRBJ1-3; the D is unclear. Germline-derived CDR1 and CDR2 are MGHRA and YSYEKL. This CDR3 region has 20 residues. Trimming removed 0 bases from V and 1 base from J, with 22 bases in between. The CDR3 reads CASSQDYLIPRLLSGNTIYF. CDR3 bases: TGCGCCAGCAGCCAAGATTACCTGATTCCCCGCCTGCTGTCTGGAAACACCATATATTTT.

The J gene is TRBJ1-5, the V gene TRBV27; no clear D gene. The CDR3 has 14 amino acids. The V gene lost 2 bases and the J gene lost 3 bases, with 8 bases spanning the gap. Germline V gene lookup returns CDR1 MNHEY and CDR2 SMNVEV (reference sequence). The CDR3 region has the DNA TGTGCCAGCAGTTTAAGGGCCATCAATCAGCCCCAGCATTTT. This translates into CASSLRAINQPQHF.

The chain joins TRBV7-5 to TRBJ2-1; TRBD1 reflects the table's D call only, with no check against the DNA. TRBV7-5 is flagged as a pseudogene. CDR3 size: 15 residues. The CDR3 here is CARSQWDRDRNEQFF. CDR3 in DNA: TGTGCCAGAAGTCAGTGGGACAGGGATCGGAATGAGCAGTTCTTC.

This clone appeared once. The gene calls are TRBV5-1 and TRBJ1-2, with a weak D call TRBD1 (5 bases). Between the trimmed V and J ends, which lost 5 bases and 4 bases, there was a span of 15 bases. The CDR3 loop spans 14 amino acids. From germline, CDR1 is SGHRS and CDR2 YFSETQ. This CDR3 is CASSPRPGTYGYTF. The CDR3 DNA sequence: TGCGCCAGCAGTCCCCGGCCAGGGACCTATGGCTACACCTTC.